A selection of T cell receptor beta chains follows, all from one sample in a study of blood T cell repertoires in COVID-19. Using immunoSEQ multiplex PCR, the repertoire was profiled, and TCRdb retains in-frame clones only, with some absent. The sample carries about 110,000 clones, more than 70% recorded once. The sequencing input was peripheral blood. These receptor sequences come from a woman aged 45-60 years with acute or convalescent COVID-19. Each CDR3 is given with its conserved first and last residue. Fields, in order: J gene, clone size, D gene, V gene, CDR3 protein, CDR3 DNA. D genes are given only for firm matches. A row's size may be missing; if present it is once, few, many or a size class.

TRBJ1-1	NA	NA	TRBV6-5	CASSYSSGRVVAEAFF	TGTGCCAGCAGTTACTCGTCGGGCAGGGTAGTAGCTGAAGCTTTCTTT
TRBJ2-5	NA	NA	TRBV19	CASSPRAGHPETQYF	TGTGCCAGTAGTCCCCGGGCGGGCCACCCAGAGACCCAGTACTTC
TRBJ1-1	NA	NA	TRBV7-9	CASNQGGGTEAFF	TGTGCCAGCAACCAAGGGGGGGGCACTGAAGCTTTCTTT
TRBJ2-7	NA	TRBD1	TRBV7-2	CASSLGQLYEQYF	TGTGCCAGCAGCTTGGGACAGCTCTACGAGCAGTACTTC
TRBJ1-1	NA	NA	TRBV29-1	CSVQQGNTEAFF	TGCAGCGTTCAACAGGGGAACACTGAAGCTTTCTTT
TRBJ2-7	NA	NA	TRBV27	CASRGEQGSSYEQYF	TGTGCCAGCAGGGGGGAGCAGGGGAGCTCCTACGAGCAGTACTTC
TRBJ1-5	NA	TRBD1	TRBV28	CASRAYRGSGQPQHF	TGTGCCAGCAGAGCATACAGGGGATCTGGTCAGCCCCAGCATTTT
TRBJ2-3	once	TRBD2	TRBV4-2	CASSQEGFGAGGLTDTQYF	TGTGCCAGCAGCCAAGAAGGTTTCGGAGCGGGAGGACTCACAGATACGCAGTATTTT
TRBJ2-5	NA	TRBD2	TRBV6-5	CASSSLGGETQYF	TGTGCCAGCAGTTCCCTCGGGGGGGAGACCCAGTACTTC
TRBJ2-1	NA	TRBD2	TRBV9	CASSVDSGRHNEQFF	TGTGCCAGCAGCGTAGACAGCGGGAGGCACAATGAGCAGTTCTTC
TRBJ2-1	NA	TRBD1	TRBV6-5	CASRRQGNEQFF	TGTGCCAGCAGAAGACAGGGGAACGAGCAGTTCTTC
TRBJ2-3	NA	TRBD1	TRBV19	CASSIRTGGRTDTQYF	TGTGCCAGTAGTATCCGGACAGGGGGACGCACAGATACGCAGTATTTT
TRBJ1-2	once	TRBD1	TRBV19	CASIPTAGTVYGYTF	TGTGCCAGCATACCTACCGCCGGGACAGTCTATGGCTACACCTTC
TRBJ2-7	once	TRBD1	TRBV9	CASSVTGTGDEQYF	TGTGCCAGCAGCGTAACCGGGACAGGGGACGAGCAGTACTTC
TRBJ2-7	NA	NA	TRBV30	CAWSSPDGSSGREQYF	TGTGCCTGGAGCTCCCCCGACGGTTCAAGCGGCCGAGAGCAGTACTTC
TRBJ2-4	NA	TRBD2	TRBV5-1	CASSLGPTSGVRAAKNIQYF	TGCGCCAGCAGCTTGGGCCCCACTAGCGGGGTCCGTGCAGCCAAAAACATTCAGTACTTC
TRBJ2-7	NA	TRBD2	TRBV4-2	CASSQDWSGGPQYF	TGTGCCAGCAGCCAAGATTGGTCGGGAGGGCCGCAGTACTTC
TRBJ2-1	NA	TRBD1	TRBV24-1	CATSDTGTGFREQFF	TGTGCCACCAGTGATACCGGGACAGGTTTCCGTGAGCAGTTCTTC
TRBJ1-1	NA	NA	TRBV6-5	CASTRAGWPEAFF	TGTGCCAGCACTCGCGCAGGGTGGCCTGAAGCTTTCTTT
TRBJ2-3	NA	NA	TRBV12-3/TRBV12-4	CASSRSTDTQYF	TGTGCCAGCAGTCGGAGCACAGATACGCAGTATTTT
TRBJ2-7	NA	TRBD1	TRBV6-5	CASSPRTGFGEQYF	TGTGCCAGCAGTCCCCGGACAGGGTTTGGCGAGCAGTACTTC
TRBJ1-4	NA	NA	TRBV15	CATSRDIGGTNEKLFF	TGTGCCACCAGCAGAGATATAGGGGGAACTAATGAAAAACTGTTTTTT
TRBJ2-5	NA	NA	TRBV11-2	CASSPHETQYF	TGTGCCAGCAGCCCACATGAGACCCAGTACTTC
TRBJ2-2	few	TRBD2	TRBV30	CAFGSGLATGELFF	TGTGCCTTCGGATCGGGACTAGCTACCGGGGAGCTGTTTTTT
TRBJ2-3	NA	NA	TRBV10-2	CASSRSGWGTDTQYF	TGCGCCAGCTCCAGGTCGGGGTGGGGCACAGATACGCAGTATTTT
TRBJ2-7	NA	TRBD2	TRBV29-1	CSVESGSGHEQYF	TGCAGCGTTGAGAGCGGGAGCGGGCACGAGCAGTACTTC
TRBJ1-2	NA	NA	TRBV5-1	CASRRSGGDGYTF	TGCGCCAGCAGACGGAGCGGGGGCGATGGCTACACCTTC
TRBJ2-7	once	TRBD2	TRBV24-1	CATSDRLAGNEQYF	TGTGCCACCAGTGATAGACTAGCGGGAAACGAGCAGTACTTC
TRBJ2-3	once	TRBD1	TRBV2	CASSAGQGSPDTQYF	TGTGCCAGCAGTGCGGGACAGGGAAGCCCAGATACGCAGTATTTT